Listed below are T cell receptor beta chains from one sample, sequenced in a study of blood T cells in healthy people across ages. TCRdb redid the calling of the 5' RACE reads with MiXCR, one entry per CDR3 protein. This table has 1.5 million or so distinct CDR3 sequences, roughly two fifths appearing once. Sequencing was performed on blood. These TCRs come from a woman aged 18-29 years in good health. Each CDR3 is given with its conserved first and last residue. The D gene is left open where the match is weak. Some rows mark clone size as missing; the rest say once, few, many or name a class of expanded clone.

CDR3aa: CASSPTGDFGYTF; CDR3nt: TGTGCCAGCAGCCCGACAGGGGACTTTGGCTACACCTTC; d_gene: TRBD1; j_gene: TRBJ1-2; v_gene: TRBV7-9; abundance: -
CDR3aa: CSVDPPGPEQYF; CDR3nt: TGCAGCGTGGATCCTCCAGGGCCCGAGCAGTACTTC; d_gene: -; j_gene: TRBJ2-7; v_gene: TRBV29-1; abundance: few
CDR3aa: CASSSYQGGEQFF; CDR3nt: TGTGCCAGCAGTTCTTATCAGGGCGGGGAGCAGTTCTTC; d_gene: -; j_gene: TRBJ2-1; v_gene: TRBV12-3/TRBV12-4; abundance: few
CDR3aa: CASSPFLRGTPLHF; CDR3nt: TGTGCCAGCAGCCCCTTTTTGCGGGGGACACCCCTCCACTTT; d_gene: -; j_gene: TRBJ1-6; v_gene: TRBV11-2; abundance: -
CDR3aa: CASSLERPGELFF; CDR3nt: TGTGCCAGCAGCTTAGAACGGCCCGGGGAGCTGTTTTTT; d_gene: -; j_gene: TRBJ2-2; v_gene: TRBV7-6; abundance: once
CDR3aa: CASSESDPSGLAKNIQYF; CDR3nt: TGTGCCAGCAGTGAATCGGATCCTAGCGGACTAGCCAAAAACATTCAGTACTTC; d_gene: TRBD2; j_gene: TRBJ2-4; v_gene: TRBV25-1; abundance: few
CDR3aa: CASSQEPSGGVIGELFF; CDR3nt: TGCGCCAGCAGCCAAGAACCTAGCGGGGGGGTTATCGGGGAGCTGTTTTTT; d_gene: TRBD2; j_gene: TRBJ2-2; v_gene: TRBV4-3; abundance: once
CDR3aa: CASSQGASQYF; CDR3nt: TGTGCCAGCAGCCAAGGGGCGAGTCAGTATTTT; d_gene: -; j_gene: TRBJ2-3; v_gene: TRBV14; abundance: few
CDR3aa: CASSPGGFYGELFF; CDR3nt: TGTGCCAGCAGTCCCGGGGGGTTTTACGGGGAGCTGTTTTTT; d_gene: TRBD2; j_gene: TRBJ2-2; v_gene: TRBV25-1; abundance: -
CDR3aa: CASSLGQTTTNYGYTF; CDR3nt: TGTGCCAGCAGTTTAGGTCAGACGACCACTAACTATGGCTACACCTTC; d_gene: -; j_gene: TRBJ1-2; v_gene: TRBV12-3/TRBV12-4; abundance: few
CDR3aa: CAGSLGGGRDVTRGYTF; CDR3nt: TGTGCCGGCAGCTTAGGTGGAGGCAGGGACGTGACGCGGGGCTACACCTTC; d_gene: -; j_gene: TRBJ1-2; v_gene: TRBV7-9; abundance: -
CDR3aa: CAWSDQGYNSPLHF; CDR3nt: TGTGCCTGGAGTGATCAGGGCTATAATTCACCCCTCCACTTT; d_gene: -; j_gene: TRBJ1-6; v_gene: TRBV30; abundance: -
CDR3aa: CASSGDRRPDTQYF; CDR3nt: TGTGCCAGCTCGGGGGACAGGCGACCAGATACGCAGTATTTT; d_gene: TRBD1; j_gene: TRBJ2-3; v_gene: TRBV6-1; abundance: -
CDR3aa: CASSSPWDRGLFYGYTF; CDR3nt: TGTGCCAGCAGCTCGCCCTGGGACAGGGGGCTTTTCTATGGCTACACCTTC; d_gene: TRBD1; j_gene: TRBJ1-2; v_gene: TRBV7-2; abundance: few
CDR3aa: CASSLSLSVYNEQFF; CDR3nt: TGTGCCAGCAGTTTATCTCTTAGCGTGTACAATGAGCAGTTCTTC; d_gene: -; j_gene: TRBJ2-1; v_gene: TRBV27; abundance: -
CDR3aa: CSVTVVRADTQYF; CDR3nt: TGCAGCGTTACGGTAGTTCGCGCAGATACGCAGTATTTT; d_gene: -; j_gene: TRBJ2-3; v_gene: TRBV29-1; abundance: few
CDR3aa: CSVGRQLQETQYF; CDR3nt: TGCAGCGTTGGGCGACAGTTGCAAGAGACCCAGTACTTC; d_gene: -; j_gene: TRBJ2-5; v_gene: TRBV29-1; abundance: few
CDR3aa: CASSQEGSGRTNSEQFF; CDR3nt: TGTGCCAGCAGCCAAGAGGGTAGCGGGAGAACGAATAGTGAGCAGTTCTTC; d_gene: TRBD2; j_gene: TRBJ2-1; v_gene: TRBV4-2; abundance: -
CDR3aa: CASSREAGYTF; CDR3nt: TGTGCCAGCTCACGCGAGGCAGGCTACACCTTC; d_gene: -; j_gene: TRBJ1-2; v_gene: TRBV18; abundance: -
CDR3aa: CSASPGSETQYF; CDR3nt: TGCAGTGCTAGCCCGGGGTCGGAGACCCAGTACTTC; d_gene: -; j_gene: TRBJ2-5; v_gene: TRBV20-1; abundance: -
CDR3aa: CSARDPNNHLKKLFF; CDR3nt: TGCAGTGCTAGAGATCCAAACAACCACCTGAAAAAACTGTTTTTT; d_gene: -; j_gene: TRBJ1-4; v_gene: TRBV20-1; abundance: -
CDR3aa: CSARGLAGAQTQYF; CDR3nt: TGCAGTGCAAGAGGACTAGCGGGAGCTCAGACCCAGTACTTC; d_gene: TRBD2; j_gene: TRBJ2-5; v_gene: TRBV20-1; abundance: -
CDR3aa: CASSYQWTETYEQYF; CDR3nt: TGTGCCAGCAGCTACCAATGGACAGAAACCTACGAGCAGTACTTC; d_gene: -; j_gene: TRBJ2-7; v_gene: TRBV7-2; abundance: few
CDR3aa: CSVEANGDGEQYF; CDR3nt: TGCAGCGTTGAAGCAAACGGGGACGGCGAGCAGTACTTC; d_gene: -; j_gene: TRBJ2-7; v_gene: TRBV29-1; abundance: -
CDR3aa: CASRPTSTKETQYF; CDR3nt: TGTGCCAGCAGGCCGACAAGTACAAAAGAGACCCAGTACTTC; d_gene: -; j_gene: TRBJ2-5; v_gene: TRBV2; abundance: -
CDR3aa: CASSFRNGAHEQFF; CDR3nt: TGTGCCAGCAGTTTCAGGAACGGGGCGCATGAGCAGTTCTTC; d_gene: -; j_gene: TRBJ2-1; v_gene: TRBV27; abundance: -
CDR3aa: CASSLMGGTVFYGYTF; CDR3nt: TGTGCCAGCAGCTTGATGGGAGGGACAGTTTTTTATGGCTACACCTTC; d_gene: TRBD1; j_gene: TRBJ1-2; v_gene: TRBV7-2; abundance: -
CDR3aa: CASSYDRSGGEQYF; CDR3nt: TGTGCCAGCAGTTACGATAGAAGCGGGGGCGAGCAGTACTTC; d_gene: TRBD2; j_gene: TRBJ2-7; v_gene: TRBV6-5; abundance: -
CDR3aa: CASSERAGGVDTQYF; CDR3nt: TGTGCCAGCAGTGAAAGGGCGGGGGGAGTGGATACGCAGTATTTT; d_gene: TRBD2; j_gene: TRBJ2-3; v_gene: TRBV6-1; abundance: -
CDR3aa: CASSFLPFASRTGTETQYF; CDR3nt: TGTGCCAGCAGTTTCCTACCCTTTGCCTCCCGGACAGGGACAGAGACCCAGTACTTC; d_gene: TRBD1; j_gene: TRBJ2-5; v_gene: TRBV27; abundance: -
CDR3aa: CAISRDRYYEQYF; CDR3nt: TGTGCCATCAGTCGGGACAGATACTACGAGCAGTACTTC; d_gene: TRBD1; j_gene: TRBJ2-7; v_gene: TRBV10-3; abundance: -
CDR3aa: CASSQAGTGNTIYF; CDR3nt: TGTGCCAGCAGCCAAGCCGGAACTGGAAACACCATATATTTT; d_gene: -; j_gene: TRBJ1-3; v_gene: TRBV3-1; abundance: -
CDR3aa: CSAGGGSLREQYF; CDR3nt: TGCAGCGCTGGGGGCGGGAGTCTGCGCGAGCAGTACTTC; d_gene: -; j_gene: TRBJ2-7; v_gene: TRBV29-1; abundance: -
CDR3aa: CSARPSGGLNEQYF; CDR3nt: TGCAGTGCTAGACCTAGCGGGGGCTTAAATGAGCAGTACTTC; d_gene: TRBD2; j_gene: TRBJ2-5; v_gene: TRBV20-1; abundance: -
CDR3aa: CASSLRDSRASGNSPLHF; CDR3nt: TGTGCCAGCAGTCTCCGGGACAGTAGGGCTTCAGGCAATTCACCCCTCCACTTT; d_gene: TRBD1; j_gene: TRBJ1-6; v_gene: TRBV7-2; abundance: -
CDR3aa: CASSFMTGIGEQYF; CDR3nt: TGTGCCAGCAGCTTTATGACAGGGATCGGCGAGCAGTACTTC; d_gene: TRBD1; j_gene: TRBJ2-7; v_gene: TRBV11-2; abundance: -
CDR3aa: CSANKGDTQYF; CDR3nt: TGCAGTGCTAATAAGGGGGATACGCAGTATTTT; d_gene: -; j_gene: TRBJ2-3; v_gene: TRBV20-1; abundance: many
CDR3aa: CASSTIISGTYEQYF; CDR3nt: TGTGCCAGCAGTACAATAATTAGCGGGACGTACGAGCAGTACTTC; d_gene: TRBD2; j_gene: TRBJ2-7; v_gene: TRBV6-5; abundance: -
CDR3aa: CASSLAGDQADTQYF; CDR3nt: TGTGCCAGCAGCCTAGCGGGAGATCAGGCAGATACGCAGTATTTT; d_gene: TRBD2; j_gene: TRBJ2-3; v_gene: TRBV3-1; abundance: -
CDR3aa: CATSRADTDYEQYF; CDR3nt: TGTGCCACCAGCAGAGCAGACACAGACTACGAGCAGTACTTC; d_gene: -; j_gene: TRBJ2-7; v_gene: TRBV15; abundance: -
CDR3aa: CATSRGVNQPQHF; CDR3nt: TGTGCCACCAGCAGAGGGGTTAATCAGCCCCAGCATTTT; d_gene: -; j_gene: TRBJ1-5; v_gene: TRBV15; abundance: many
CDR3aa: CSAVGTTNNEQFF; CDR3nt: TGCAGTGCTGTTGGGACTACTAACAATGAGCAGTTCTTC; d_gene: TRBD2; j_gene: TRBJ2-1; v_gene: TRBV20-1; abundance: -
CDR3aa: CATSRDDGYNEHFF; CDR3nt: TGTGCCACCAGCAGAGATGACGGTTACAATGAGCATTTCTTC; d_gene: -; j_gene: TRBJ2-1; v_gene: TRBV15; abundance: -
CDR3aa: CSAPSPGSLYEQYF; CDR3nt: TGCAGTGCTCCCTCGCCGGGCAGTCTCTACGAGCAGTACTTC; d_gene: -; j_gene: TRBJ2-7; v_gene: TRBV20-1; abundance: few
CDR3aa: CATSRRGGLAVVEQFF; CDR3nt: TGTGCCACCAGCAGGAGGGGAGGACTAGCGGTAGTCGAGCAGTTCTTC; d_gene: TRBD2; j_gene: TRBJ2-1; v_gene: TRBV15; abundance: -
CDR3aa: CASSLRASGSHEQYF; CDR3nt: TGTGCCAGCAGTTTAAGGGCTAGCGGGAGTCACGAGCAGTACTTC; d_gene: TRBD2; j_gene: TRBJ2-7; v_gene: TRBV27; abundance: once
CDR3aa: CASSSQGYKQYF; CDR3nt: TGTGCCAGCAGCTCACAGGGCTACAAGCAGTACTTC; d_gene: -; j_gene: TRBJ2-5; v_gene: TRBV7-9; abundance: -
CDR3aa: CASSYSLSSYNEQYF; CDR3nt: TGTGCCAGCAGTTACTCGCTGAGCTCCTACAATGAGCAGTACTTC; d_gene: -; j_gene: TRBJ2-7; v_gene: TRBV6-2/TRBV6-3; abundance: -
CDR3aa: CASSLVPISYEQYF; CDR3nt: TGTGCCAGCAGCTTGGTCCCGATTTCCTACGAGCAGTACTTC; d_gene: -; j_gene: TRBJ2-7; v_gene: TRBV7-9; abundance: few
CDR3aa: CAGQGKTGTTMNTEAFF; CDR3nt: TGTGCCGGCCAGGGTAAGACAGGGACTACCATGAACACTGAAGCTTTCTTT; d_gene: TRBD1; j_gene: TRBJ1-1; v_gene: TRBV2; abundance: many
CDR3aa: CASSVLDRGRGYTF; CDR3nt: TGTGCCAGCAGTGTTCTGGACAGGGGGCGCGGCTACACCTTC; d_gene: TRBD1; j_gene: TRBJ1-2; v_gene: TRBV2; abundance: few
CDR3aa: CASITGGTYNEQYF; CDR3nt: TGTGCCAGCATTACAGGGGGCACCTACAATGAGCAGTACTTC; d_gene: TRBD1; j_gene: TRBJ2-7; v_gene: TRBV12-3/TRBV12-4; abundance: -
CDR3aa: CSGSGGTSTDTQYF; CDR3nt: TGCAGCGGTAGCGGGGGGACCAGCACAGATACGCAGTATTTT; d_gene: TRBD2; j_gene: TRBJ2-3; v_gene: TRBV29-1; abundance: -
CDR3aa: CASSAQGADEKLFF; CDR3nt: TGTGCCAGCAGTGCCCAGGGGGCCGATGAAAAACTGTTTTTT; d_gene: TRBD1; j_gene: TRBJ1-4; v_gene: TRBV2; abundance: -
CDR3aa: CASSQGLDPQPQHF; CDR3nt: TGTGCCAGCAGCCAAGGACTAGACCCTCAGCCCCAGCATTTT; d_gene: -; j_gene: TRBJ1-5; v_gene: TRBV7-8; abundance: few
CDR3aa: CASNAGTGTYNEQFF; CDR3nt: TGTGCCAGCAACGCCGGGACAGGGACCTACAATGAGCAGTTCTTC; d_gene: TRBD1; j_gene: TRBJ2-1; v_gene: TRBV27; abundance: few
CDR3aa: CSARDPGTGSSHGYTF; CDR3nt: TGCAGTGCTAGAGATCCCGGGACAGGTTCAAGTCATGGCTACACCTTC; d_gene: TRBD1; j_gene: TRBJ1-2; v_gene: TRBV20-1; abundance: few
CDR3aa: CAWTDPRVNYGYTF; CDR3nt: TGTGCCTGGACAGACCCCAGGGTTAACTATGGCTACACCTTC; d_gene: -; j_gene: TRBJ1-2; v_gene: TRBV30; abundance: -